This is a list of T cell receptor beta chains from one sample in a study of cytomegalovirus exposure and HLA in healthy donors. Only in-frame clones appear in the TCRdb table, and some are missing; sequencing was by immunoSEQ multiplex PCR. The top ten clones hold approximately 1.9% of a sample with roughly 220,000 clones, about 74% of them seen once. Sequenced: PBMCs. These receptors were obtained from a woman in her twenties or thirties in good health and CMV-seronegative. CDR3s include the opening cysteine and the closing phenylalanine or tryptophan. A D gene is named only where the DNA matches it firmly. Clone size, where shown, is once, few, many, or a class for clones that have expanded.

CDR3 length: 13; J gene: TRBJ2-7; D gene: TRBD1; clone size: -; V gene: TRBV10-3; CDR3 DNA: TGTGCCATCAGTCGTGGGACAGGGGATGAGCAGTACTTC; CDR3 protein: CAISRGTGDEQYF
CDR3 length: 17; J gene: TRBJ2-2; D gene: TRBD1; clone size: -; V gene: TRBV4-1; CDR3 DNA: TGCGCCAGCAGCCAAGTACAGGGGGCGATGAACACCGGGGAGCTGTTTTTT; CDR3 protein: CASSQVQGAMNTGELFF
CDR3 length: 14; J gene: TRBJ1-1; D gene: -; clone size: -; V gene: TRBV19; CDR3 DNA: TGTGCCAGTAGTATAGAGGAAGGGGGTACTGAAGCTTTCTTT; CDR3 protein: CASSIEEGGTEAFF
CDR3 length: 12; J gene: TRBJ1-1; D gene: -; clone size: -; V gene: TRBV7-3; CDR3 DNA: TGTGCCAGTAAGGGGCAGAACACTGAAGCTTTCTTT; CDR3 protein: CASKGQNTEAFF
CDR3 length: 15; J gene: TRBJ2-1; D gene: TRBD2; clone size: -; V gene: TRBV5-4; CDR3 DNA: TGTGCCAGCAGCCATACTAGCGGGAATTACAATGAGCAGTTCTTC; CDR3 protein: CASSHTSGNYNEQFF
CDR3 length: 15; J gene: TRBJ1-1; D gene: TRBD1; clone size: -; V gene: TRBV5-4; CDR3 DNA: TGTGCCAGCAGCCAATCCGCAGGGGGCATCACTGAAGCTTTCTTT; CDR3 protein: CASSQSAGGITEAFF
CDR3 length: 17; J gene: TRBJ2-2; D gene: TRBD2; clone size: -; V gene: TRBV19; CDR3 DNA: TGTGCCAGTAGTGGTTCCGAGACTAGCGTTGAGACCGGGGAGCTGTTTTTT; CDR3 protein: CASSGSETSVETGELFF
CDR3 length: 13; J gene: TRBJ2-1; D gene: -; clone size: few; V gene: TRBV6-1; CDR3 DNA: TGTGCCAGCAGTGCCTCGGGCTACAATGAGCAGTTCTTC; CDR3 protein: CASSASGYNEQFF
CDR3 length: 14; J gene: TRBJ2-5; D gene: TRBD2; clone size: -; V gene: TRBV29-1; CDR3 DNA: TGCAGCGCCCAAGCGGGGGGGGGCCAAGAGACCCAGTACTTC; CDR3 protein: CSAQAGGGQETQYF
CDR3 length: 14; J gene: TRBJ1-4; D gene: -; clone size: -; V gene: TRBV7-9; CDR3 DNA: TGTGCCAGCAGCCCTCGCGGGACGTTTGAAAAACTGTTTTTT; CDR3 protein: CASSPRGTFEKLFF
CDR3 length: 13; J gene: TRBJ1-4; D gene: -; clone size: once; V gene: TRBV7-5; CDR3 DNA: TGTGCCAGGGAGAGAAGGACTAATGAAAAACTGTTTTTT; CDR3 protein: CARERRTNEKLFF
CDR3 length: 15; J gene: TRBJ1-1; D gene: -; clone size: few; V gene: TRBV27; CDR3 DNA: TGTGCCAGCAGTTTATCGGCAGGGGCGAACACTGAAGCTTTCTTT; CDR3 protein: CASSLSAGANTEAFF
CDR3 length: 18; J gene: TRBJ2-1; D gene: TRBD2; clone size: -; V gene: TRBV30; CDR3 DNA: TGTGCCTGGAAAGCGCCGGGTGGTAGCGGGGTTTCCTACAATGAGCAGTTCTTC; CDR3 protein: CAWKAPGGSGVSYNEQFF
CDR3 length: 14; J gene: TRBJ2-1; D gene: TRBD2; clone size: -; V gene: TRBV6-5; CDR3 DNA: TGTGCCAGCAACTTAGCGGGAGGGCCCGATGAGCAGTTCTTC; CDR3 protein: CASNLAGGPDEQFF
CDR3 length: 15; J gene: TRBJ2-6; D gene: -; clone size: -; V gene: TRBV29-1; CDR3 DNA: TGCAGCGTTCGGACACTATCGTCTGGGGCCAACGTCCTGACTTTC; CDR3 protein: CSVRTLSSGANVLTF
CDR3 length: 13; J gene: TRBJ1-2; D gene: -; clone size: -; V gene: TRBV9; CDR3 DNA: TGTGCCAGCAGCGGGACTGGGTCAGGAGGCTACACCTTC; CDR3 protein: CASSGTGSGGYTF
CDR3 length: 14; J gene: TRBJ1-3; D gene: TRBD1; clone size: few; V gene: TRBV6-1; CDR3 DNA: TGTGCCAGCAGGACGACAGGGGGAGGAAACACCATATATTTT; CDR3 protein: CASRTTGGGNTIYF
CDR3 length: 17; J gene: TRBJ2-3; D gene: TRBD1; clone size: -; V gene: TRBV7-9; CDR3 DNA: TGTGCCAGCAGCTTAACGGGACAGATCAAAGTAACAGATACGCAGTATTTT; CDR3 protein: CASSLTGQIKVTDTQYF
CDR3 length: 13; J gene: TRBJ2-7; D gene: -; clone size: -; V gene: TRBV5-6; CDR3 DNA: TGTGCCAGCAGCTTGGCGAGCGTCCACGAGCAGTACTTC; CDR3 protein: CASSLASVHEQYF
CDR3 length: 17; J gene: TRBJ1-6; D gene: -; clone size: once; V gene: TRBV2; CDR3 DNA: TGTGTCAGCAGGGAGGGCCTTGTTAGCTCCTATAATTCACCCCTCCACTTT; CDR3 protein: CVSREGLVSSYNSPLHF
CDR3 length: 14; J gene: TRBJ2-7; D gene: TRBD1; clone size: -; V gene: TRBV11-1; CDR3 DNA: TGTGCCAGCAGCCCTAATGACAGGGCCTACGAGCAGTACTTC; CDR3 protein: CASSPNDRAYEQYF
CDR3 length: 15; J gene: TRBJ1-2; D gene: -; clone size: -; V gene: TRBV5-4; CDR3 DNA: TGTGCCAGCAGCCCCGAACATGGGCAGAGCTATGGCTACACCTTC; CDR3 protein: CASSPEHGQSYGYTF
CDR3 length: 16; J gene: TRBJ1-2; D gene: TRBD1; clone size: -; V gene: TRBV10-3; CDR3 DNA: TGTGCCATCAGTGAGTCTCGGACAGGGCTAGGCTATGGCTACACCTTC; CDR3 protein: CAISESRTGLGYGYTF
CDR3 length: 14; J gene: TRBJ1-1; D gene: -; clone size: -; V gene: TRBV5-6; CDR3 DNA: TGTGCCAGCAGCTTGGCAGGGACGGGGGCTGAAGCTTTCTTT; CDR3 protein: CASSLAGTGAEAFF
CDR3 length: 13; J gene: TRBJ1-4; D gene: -; clone size: -; V gene: TRBV15; CDR3 DNA: TGTGCCACCAGCAGAGATAAGGGAGAGAAACTGTTTTTT; CDR3 protein: CATSRDKGEKLFF
CDR3 length: 14; J gene: TRBJ2-5; D gene: TRBD2; clone size: -; V gene: TRBV30; CDR3 DNA: TGTGCCTGGGCTGGACTAGCGGGAGGAGGTGACCAGTACTTC; CDR3 protein: CAWAGLAGGGDQYF
CDR3 length: 14; J gene: TRBJ2-3; D gene: TRBD2; clone size: -; V gene: TRBV15; CDR3 DNA: TGTGCCACCAGCAGAGAAGGCGGGGGGGATACGCAGTATTTT; CDR3 protein: CATSREGGGDTQYF
CDR3 length: 14; J gene: TRBJ1-2; D gene: -; clone size: -; V gene: TRBV7-6; CDR3 DNA: TGTGCCAGCAGCCCTGGACACGGAAACTATGGCTACACCTTC; CDR3 protein: CASSPGHGNYGYTF